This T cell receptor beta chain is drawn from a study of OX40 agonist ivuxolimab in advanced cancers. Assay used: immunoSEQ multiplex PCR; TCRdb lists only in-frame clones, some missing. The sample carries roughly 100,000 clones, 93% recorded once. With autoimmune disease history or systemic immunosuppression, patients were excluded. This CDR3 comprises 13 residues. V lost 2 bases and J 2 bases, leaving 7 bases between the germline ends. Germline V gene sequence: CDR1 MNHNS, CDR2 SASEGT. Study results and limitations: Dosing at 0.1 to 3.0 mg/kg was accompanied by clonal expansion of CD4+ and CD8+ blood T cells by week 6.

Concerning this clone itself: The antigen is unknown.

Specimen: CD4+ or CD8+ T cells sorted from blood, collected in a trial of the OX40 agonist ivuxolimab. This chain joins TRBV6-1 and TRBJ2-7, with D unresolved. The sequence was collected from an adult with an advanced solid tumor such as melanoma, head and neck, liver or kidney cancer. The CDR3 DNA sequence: TGTGCCAGCAGTGAACCCCCGACCTACGAGCAGTACGTC. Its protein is CASSEPPTYEQYV.